What follows are 11 T cell receptor beta chains derived from one specimen sequenced in a study of CD8 T cells in Susac syndrome. Reverse transcription of about 0.5 to 1 ug RNA used random hexamers. TCRdb itself ran the immunoSEQ multiplex PCR reads through MiXCR, one entry per CDR3 protein. The table shows about 240,000 distinct CDR3 sequences, with about 95% occurring only once. The specimen was CD4+ T cells from PBMCs. The receptors derive from a human donor with Susac syndrome.

The V and J genes are TRBV3-1 and TRBJ2-7, with 9 bases matching TRBD1. The CDR3 is made up of 15 amino acids. With 1 base clipped from V and 3 bases from J, the junction kept 4 bases outside the gene matches. Germline CDR1 and CDR2: LGHDT and YNNKEL (reference sequence). The CDR3, as DNA: TGTGCCAGCAGCCAAGGGGACAGGGAGGACTACGAGCAGTACTTC. Protein: CASSQGDREDYEQYF.

The V and J genes are TRBV30 and TRBJ2-6; 10 bases map to TRBD1. The J segment lost 0 bases and the V segment lost 0 bases, leaving 2 bases of the junction unmatched. The CDR3 length is 17 residues. CDR1 GTSNPN and CDR2 SVGIG come from the germline V gene (reference sequence). For the CDR3, the DNA is TGTGCCTGGAGTGTATGGACAGGGGGCTCTGGGGCCAACGTCCTGACTTTC. Encoded protein: CAWSVWTGGSGANVLTF.

The CDR3 is CAWEGVGTQYF. CDR3 DNA: TGTGCCTGGGAGGGGGTAGGGACGCAGTATTTT. The rearrangement joins TRBV30 to TRBJ2-3; maybe TRBD1 (6 bases). The CDR3 is 11 amino acids. Germline V gives CDR1 GTSNPN, CDR2 SVGIG (reference sequence). V shed 5 bases and J shed 9 bases, with 12 bases lying between them.

The J gene is TRBJ2-5, the V gene TRBV20-1; D perhaps matches TRBD2 (6 bases). Germline V gene sequence: CDR1 DFQATT, CDR2 SNEGSKA (reference sequence). This CDR3 is 11 amino acids long. The V and J ends lost 7 bases and 5 bases respectively, with 11 bases between them. CDR3 nucleotide sequence: TGCAGTGTCCGGACTACGGAGACCCAGTACTTC. Amino acids: CSVRTTETQYF.

This CDR3 is CASSLALHEQFF. Written as DNA, the CDR3 is TGTGCCAGCAGTCTGGCGTTACATGAGCAGTTCTTC. The chain has TRBV28 and TRBJ2-1; D ambiguous. From germline, CDR1 is MDHEN and CDR2 SYDVKM. The V end lost 5 bases, the J end lost 8 bases, and 10 bases lay between the germline ends. This CDR3 contains 12 residues.

This rearrangement joins TRBV20-1 to TRBJ2-2; D uncertain. Trimming removed 2 bases at V and 2 bases at J, with 15 bases between. The CDR3 runs 16 residues. Per germline, CDR1 DFQATT and CDR2 SNEGSKA (reference sequence). This chain's CDR3 is CSARPGDAKNTGELFF. The CDR3, as DNA: TGCAGTGCTAGACCAGGTGACGCTAAAAACACCGGGGAGCTGTTTTTT.

The rearrangement uses TRBV4-2 and TRBJ2-5; D possibly matches TRBD1 or TRBD2 (5 bases each). V was trimmed by 3 bases and J by 7 bases, leaving 9 bases between them. CDR1 is LGHNA, CDR2 YNFKEQ, per germline. This CDR3 has 12 amino acids. The CDR3: CASSQGVRTQYF. The CDR3 DNA is TGTGCCAGCAGCCAGGGGGTTCGGACCCAGTACTTC.

The sample holds one count of this clonotype. The V gene is TRBV20-1, the J gene TRBJ2-5; D gene unclear. With 6 bases removed from V and 1 base from J, the gap between germline ends came to 12 bases. The CDR3 covers 13 residues. The germline V gene has CDR1 DFQATT and CDR2 SNEGSKA (reference sequence). The CDR3 sequence is CSAAIAVQETQYF. DNA of the CDR3: TGCAGTGCCGCGATTGCGGTCCAAGAGACCCAGTACTTC.

This clonotype was seen only once. The CDR3 loop is CASSRTSGRARGNEQFF. Written as DNA, the CDR3 is TGTGCCAGCAGTAGGACTAGCGGGAGGGCCAGGGGAAATGAGCAGTTCTTC. This chain links TRBV12-3 or TRBV12-4 with TRBJ2-1; 15 bases align to TRBD2. There are 17 residues in the CDR3. The V gene end was trimmed by 5 bases and the J gene end by 7 bases; junction bases not matched to a gene: 9.

This chain uses TRBV20-1 with TRBJ1-5; D unresolved. This CDR3 is built from 10 residues. The V end lost 7 bases, the J end lost 12 bases, and 13 bases lay between the germline ends. CDR1 is DFQATT, CDR2 SNEGSKA, per germline (reference sequence). The CDR3: CSVQGEFQHF. In DNA, the CDR3 is TGCAGTGTACAAGGCGAGTTCCAGCATTTT.

The genes are TRBV21-1 and TRBJ2-7. TRBV21-1 is assigned pseudogene status. This CDR3 comprises 15 residues. CDR3 DNA: TGTGCCAGCAGCACTGGCCGCCAGGGCTCCTACGAGCAGTACTTC. Its translation is CASSTGRQGSYEQYF.